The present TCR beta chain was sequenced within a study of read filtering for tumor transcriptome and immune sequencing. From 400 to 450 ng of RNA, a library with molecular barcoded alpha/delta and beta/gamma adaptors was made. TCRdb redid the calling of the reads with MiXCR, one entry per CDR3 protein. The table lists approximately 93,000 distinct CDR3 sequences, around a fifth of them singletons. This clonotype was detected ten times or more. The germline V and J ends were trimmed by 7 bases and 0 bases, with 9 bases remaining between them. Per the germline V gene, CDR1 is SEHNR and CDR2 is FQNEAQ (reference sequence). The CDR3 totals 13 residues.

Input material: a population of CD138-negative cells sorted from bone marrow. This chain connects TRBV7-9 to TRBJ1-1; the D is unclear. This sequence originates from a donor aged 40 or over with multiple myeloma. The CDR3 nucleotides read TGTGCCAGCAAGCCGGGGATGAACACTGAAGCTTTCTTT. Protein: CASKPGMNTEAFF.